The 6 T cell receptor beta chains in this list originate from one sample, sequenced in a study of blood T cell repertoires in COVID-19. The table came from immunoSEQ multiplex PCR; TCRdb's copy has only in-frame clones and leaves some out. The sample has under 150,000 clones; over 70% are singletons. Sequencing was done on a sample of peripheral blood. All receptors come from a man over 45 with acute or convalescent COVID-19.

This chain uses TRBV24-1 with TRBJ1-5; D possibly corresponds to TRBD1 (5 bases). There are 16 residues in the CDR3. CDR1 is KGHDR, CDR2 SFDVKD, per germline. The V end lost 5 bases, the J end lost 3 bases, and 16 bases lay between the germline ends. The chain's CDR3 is CATSGGTGFPNQPQHF. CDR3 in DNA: TGTGCCACCAGTGGCGGAACAGGTTTTCCCAATCAGCCCCAGCATTTT.

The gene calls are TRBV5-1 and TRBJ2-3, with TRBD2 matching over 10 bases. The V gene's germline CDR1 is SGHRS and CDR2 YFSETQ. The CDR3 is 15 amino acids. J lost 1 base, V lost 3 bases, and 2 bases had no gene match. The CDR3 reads CASSWGTSGTDTQYF. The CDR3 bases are TGCGCCAGCAGCTGGGGGACTAGCGGCACAGATACGCAGTATTTT.

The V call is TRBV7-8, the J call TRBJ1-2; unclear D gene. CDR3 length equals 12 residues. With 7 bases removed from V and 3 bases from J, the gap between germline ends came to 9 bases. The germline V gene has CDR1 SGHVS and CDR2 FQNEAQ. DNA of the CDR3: TGTGCCAGCACCTCAGAGGACTATGGCTACACCTTC. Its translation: CASTSEDYGYTF.

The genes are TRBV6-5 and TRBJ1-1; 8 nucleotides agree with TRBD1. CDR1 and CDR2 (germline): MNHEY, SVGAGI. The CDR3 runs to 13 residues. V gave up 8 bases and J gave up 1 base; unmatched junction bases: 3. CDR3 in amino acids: CASPDRGNTEAFF. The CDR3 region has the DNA TGTGCCAGCCCCGACAGGGGGAACACTGAAGCTTTCTTT.

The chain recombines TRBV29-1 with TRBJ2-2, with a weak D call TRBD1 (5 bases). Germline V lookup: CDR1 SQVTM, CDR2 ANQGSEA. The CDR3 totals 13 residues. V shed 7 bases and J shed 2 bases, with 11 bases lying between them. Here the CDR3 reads CSARQFNTGELFF. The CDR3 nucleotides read TGCAGCGCTAGACAGTTCAACACCGGGGAGCTGTTTTTT.

The CDR3 DNA reads as TGTGCCAGCAGCTCCCGGGACAGGGGCACCATGAACACTGAAGCTTTCTTT. Translation gives CASSSRDRGTMNTEAFF. This chain connects TRBV7-8 to TRBJ1-1; 10 positions match TRBD1. This CDR3 has 17 amino acids. Per the germline V gene, CDR1 is SGHVS and CDR2 is FQNEAQ. V lost 4 bases and J lost 0; bases outside the gene matches: 8.